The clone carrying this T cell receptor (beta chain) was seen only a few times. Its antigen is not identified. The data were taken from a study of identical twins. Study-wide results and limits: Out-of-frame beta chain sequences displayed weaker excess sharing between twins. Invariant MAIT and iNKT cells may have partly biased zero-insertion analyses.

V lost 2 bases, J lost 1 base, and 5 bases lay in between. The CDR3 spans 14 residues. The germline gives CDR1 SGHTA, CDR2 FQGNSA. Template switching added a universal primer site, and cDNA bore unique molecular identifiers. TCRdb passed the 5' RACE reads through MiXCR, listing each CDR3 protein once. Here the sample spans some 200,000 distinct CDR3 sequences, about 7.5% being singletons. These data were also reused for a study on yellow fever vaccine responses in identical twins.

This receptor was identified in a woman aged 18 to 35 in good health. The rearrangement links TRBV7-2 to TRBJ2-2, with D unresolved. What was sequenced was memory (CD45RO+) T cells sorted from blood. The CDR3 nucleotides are TGTGCCAGCAGCTTACTTTGGAACACCGGGGAGCTGTTTTTT. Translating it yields CASSLLWNTGELFF.